These 16 T cell receptor beta chains share one sample of origin, sequenced in a study of T cell repertoires in cytomegalovirus infection (dated by TCRdb to about 2019). Reads for this sample came from an Illumina HiSeq 1500. Clones were called with MiXCR by TCRdb after fastp trimmed the public reads at Q25, and only in-frame beta chains were retained. Rows are unified per CDR3 protein, each entry keeping the most common DNA and genes. The sample contains roughly 500,000 distinct CDR3 sequences, about 11% of them found a single time. Of the sample, roughly 10% falls within the top ten clones. The sample consisted of PBMCs. All receptors come from a human donor in good health (CMV status not recorded). Some clones in this sample may be carry-over from other donors' samples.

This clonotype was counted at least ten times. The CDR3 DNA reads TGTGCCAGCAGTGAAAGTTCACCCCTCCACTTT. Its protein is CASSESSPLHF. The V call is TRBV2, the J call TRBJ1-6; no definite D call. From germline, CDR1 is SNHLY and CDR2 FYNNEI. Trimming shortened V by 2 bases and J by 9 bases, and 2 bases separated the two germline ends. The CDR3 covers 11 residues.

This clonotype was observed many times. The CDR3 coding sequence is TGTGCCAGCAGTTTTTTGGGGGAAGAGACCCAGTACTTC. As protein: CASSFLGEETQYF. This chain connects TRBV12-3 or TRBV12-4 to TRBJ2-5; D may correspond to TRBD1 or TRBD2 (5 bases each). The CDR3 covers 13 residues. Trimming removed 3 bases at V and 3 bases at J, with 8 bases between.

The chain uses TRBV12-3 or TRBV12-4 and TRBJ2-2; perhaps TRBD1 as D (6 bases). The V and J ends lost 8 bases and 8 bases respectively, with 12 bases between them. This CDR3 is built from 12 residues. The DNA of the CDR3 is TGTGCCAGCCTCAGGGGTCCAGGGGAGCTGTTTTTT. This codes for CASLRGPGELFF.

This clonotype was counted ten times or more. J is TRBJ2-1 and V is TRBV4-1; 7 bases are a match to TRBD2. V lost 1 base and J lost 2; bases outside the gene matches: 5. Germline CDR1 MGHRA, CDR2 YSYEKL. This CDR3 is 16 amino acids long. CDR3 coding DNA: TGCGCCAGCAGCCAAGTTGGTCGGGGGGCCTACAATGAGCAGTTCTTC. It translates to CASSQVGRGAYNEQFF.

This clonotype came up a few times. The rearrangement joins TRBV2 to TRBJ1-2; tentative D call: TRBD1 (5 bases). This CDR3 has 16 residues. V gave up 0 bases and J gave up 0 bases, with 11 bases separating them. From germline, CDR1 is SNHLY and CDR2 FYNNEI. CDR3 sequence reads: CASSEANRRANYGYTF. The CDR3 DNA follows: TGTGCCAGCAGTGAAGCCAACAGGCGAGCTAACTATGGCTACACCTTC.

This clonotype was picked up many times. CDR3 protein: CASSQGITNTEAFF. The CDR3 region has the DNA TGCGCCAGCAGCCAGGGTATAACGAACACTGAAGCTTTCTTT. J is TRBJ1-1 and V is TRBV4-1; D ambiguous. Trimming took 3 bases from V and 1 from J, leaving 9 bases between them. Germline CDR1 reads MGHRA; CDR2 reads YSYEKL. This CDR3 has 14 residues.

In this sample, this clonotype turned up a few times. The genes are TRBV5-1 and TRBJ2-3; 9 bases are a match to TRBD2. Germline V CDR1 and CDR2: SGHRS, YFSETQ. The CDR3 is 17 amino acids. The V gene end was trimmed by 1 base and the J gene end by 0 bases; junction bases not matched to a gene: 6. CDR3: CASSLSVAGVSTDTQYF. Here the CDR3 DNA reads TGCGCCAGCAGCTTGTCGGTAGCGGGAGTCAGCACAGATACGCAGTATTTT.

This clonotype came up many times. The V gene is TRBV7-8, the J gene TRBJ2-1; 8 positions agree with TRBD2. After removal of 5 bases from V and 2 bases from J, the junction contained 8 bases not matched to a gene. The CDR3 loop spans 16 amino acids. CDR1 is SGHVS, CDR2 FQNEAQ, per germline. CDR3 protein: CASSPRSGLAYNEQFF. The CDR3 coding sequence is TGTGCCAGCAGCCCCCGTTCGGGACTAGCCTACAATGAGCAGTTCTTC.

This clonotype came up many times. The chain uses TRBV10-3 and TRBJ2-6, with D maybe TRBD1 (5 bases). V lost 11 bases and J lost 1, with 30 bases in between. The CDR3 loop spans 20 amino acids. Per germline, CDR1 ENHRY and CDR2 SYGVKD. The CDR3 DNA reads TGTGCCTCCGCCATCAGTGATCGTCCAGGGCAAGGGTCTGGGGCCAACGTCCTGACTTTC. This encodes CASAISDRPGQGSGANVLTF.

A few counts support this clonotype. The rearrangement links TRBV5-5 to TRBJ2-5; D possibly uses TRBD1 or TRBD2 (5 bases each). The germline gives CDR1 SGHKS, CDR2 YYEKEE (reference sequence). CDR3 length: 16 residues. The ends were cut back, 0 bases at V and 5 bases at J, with 17 bases in the middle. The CDR3 region has the DNA TGTGCCAGCAGCTTGGGGATGTATGGGGGTTCGGAGACCCAGTACTTC. Protein product: CASSLGMYGGSETQYF.

The rearrangement uses TRBV5-1 and TRBJ1-2, with TRBD1 matching 8 bases. The J segment lost 4 bases and the V segment lost 2 bases, leaving 4 bases of the junction unmatched. Germline V gives CDR1 SGHRS, CDR2 YFSETQ. The CDR3 is made up of 14 amino acids. The CDR3 DNA sequence: TGCGCCAGCAGCTTTGCGGACAGGGCCTATGGCTACACCTTC. It specifies CASSFADRAYGYTF.

This clonotype occurred many times. The chain employs TRBV20-1 and TRBJ2-1, with D maybe TRBD1 (6 bases). The CDR3 sequence is 18 residues long. Germline CDR1 and CDR2: DFQATT and SNEGSKA (reference sequence). The V end lost 3 bases, the J end lost 2 bases, and 23 bases lay between the germline ends. The CDR3 sequence: CSASQRGSRILPYNEQFF. The CDR3 bases are TGCAGTGCTAGCCAAAGGGGGAGCCGTATTCTACCCTACAATGAGCAGTTCTTC.

The rearrangement uses TRBV4-1 and TRBJ1-5, with 7 positions matching TRBD1. Germline lookup yields CDR1 MGHRA and CDR2 YSYEKL. J lost 5 bases, V lost 1 base, and 5 bases had no gene match. The CDR3 consists of 15 residues. The DNA of the CDR3 is TGCGCCAGCAGCCAAGGCTCCAGGGGGGATCAGCCCCAGCATTTT. Translation: CASSQGSRGDQPQHF.

Details on this clonotype: A much more abundant neighbour one base away suggests this may be a read error. J is TRBJ2-1 and V is TRBV14; 7 bases are a match to TRBD2. V trimming: 5 bases; J trimming: 7 bases; junction bases outside the gene matches: 8. This CDR3 has 14 amino acids. Germline V gene data show CDR1 as SGHDN and CDR2 as FVKESK. CDR3 DNA: TGTGCCAGCAGCACTAGCGAGAGGAGGAATGAGCAGTTCTTC. Translation: CASSTSERRNEQFF.

This clonotype was found a few times. The gene calls are TRBV20-1 and TRBJ2-4; D is unresolved. The CDR3 spans 14 residues. CDR1 and CDR2 (germline): DFQATT, SNEGSKA (reference sequence). Between the trimmed V and J ends, which lost 0 bases and 3 bases, there was a span of 9 bases. The CDR3 DNA reads TGCAGTGCTAGAGATTGGATTATCAAAAACATTCAGTACTTC. Translation gives CSARDWIIKNIQYF.

This clonotype was seen repeatedly, ten times or more. The chain couples TRBV28 to TRBJ2-1, with D perhaps TRBD1 or TRBD2 (5 bases each). Trimming stripped 5 bases from V and 4 bases from J, with 24 bases between. CDR3 length: 18 amino acids. CDR1 is MDHEN and CDR2 is SYDVKM in the germline V gene. The CDR3, as DNA: TGTGCCAGCAGTCCTTCTCGACTGGCCGAGGGGTTGTACAATGAGCAGTTCTTC. Translation gives CASSPSRLAEGLYNEQFF.